A selection of T cell receptor beta chains follows, all from one sample in a study of cytomegalovirus exposure and HLA in healthy donors. The protocol was immunoSEQ multiplex PCR, while the TCRdb copy is restricted to in-frame clones and leaves out a portion. The table shows more than 200,000 clones, with 87% occurring only once. What was sequenced was PBMCs. The source is a man between 18 and 35 years old in good health and CMV-seropositive. Both conserved end residues are part of each CDR3. The order of the fields is V gene, D gene, J gene, clone size, CDR3 DNA, CDR3 protein. A D gene is named only where the DNA matches it firmly. Where a row states a size, it is once, few, many or the class of an expanded clone; other rows omit it.

TRBV7-8	NA	TRBJ2-7	once	TGTGCCAGCAGCTTAGCGGGGTCGTACGAGCAGTACTTC	CASSLAGSYEQYF
TRBV27	NA	TRBJ2-3	NA	TGTGCCAGCAGTTTATGGTTTGGGGGAGGAACAGATACGCAGTATTTT	CASSLWFGGGTDTQYF
TRBV6-8	NA	TRBJ2-1	NA	TGTGCCAGCAGTTCCCGACAGGTTCAGAACAATGAGCAGTTCTTC	CASSSRQVQNNEQFF
TRBV18	NA	TRBJ1-3	NA	TGTGCCAGCTCCGTAAATCCTGGGGGCTCTGGAAACACCATATATTTT	CASSVNPGGSGNTIYF
TRBV7-6	TRBD2	TRBJ2-1	NA	TGTGCCAGCAGCTTAGGGGGACTAGCGAGCTCCTACAATGAGCAGTTCTTC	CASSLGGLASSYNEQFF
TRBV13	NA	TRBJ2-3	NA	TGTGCCAGCAGCTTAAGGGTAGGCACAGATACGCAGTATTTT	CASSLRVGTDTQYF
TRBV5-1	NA	TRBJ1-2	few	TGCGCCAGCAGCTTGGGGGAAAATAACTATGGCTACACCTTC	CASSLGENNYGYTF
TRBV27	TRBD2	TRBJ2-4	NA	TGTGCCAGCAGTCCAGAGGGGACTAGCGGGAGTCTATCGAACATTCAGTACTTC	CASSPEGTSGSLSNIQYF
TRBV5-1	TRBD1	TRBJ2-1	NA	TGCGCCAGCACCAGCTCCGGGACAGATTACAATGAGCAGTTCTTC	CASTSSGTDYNEQFF
TRBV11-2	TRBD2	TRBJ2-3	NA	TGTGCCAGCAGCTTATCCAGCGGGAGTGGCACAGATACGCAGTATTTT	CASSLSSGSGTDTQYF
TRBV4-2	NA	TRBJ1-5	NA	TGTGCCAGCAGCCAAGATGCAGGGGCGGCGAGCCAGCCCCAGCATTTT	CASSQDAGAASQPQHF
TRBV7-9	NA	TRBJ2-5	NA	TGTGCCAGCAGCCCAGGGGTGGCAGAGACCCAGTACTTC	CASSPGVAETQYF
TRBV4-3	NA	TRBJ1-2	NA	TGCGCCAGCAGCCAAGGGGCCAGACCAGACTATGGCTACACCTTC	CASSQGARPDYGYTF
TRBV4-1	NA	TRBJ1-1	NA	TGCGCCAGCAGCCAAGATTTTACCTGGGGGGAAGCTTTCTTT	CASSQDFTWGEAFF
TRBV28	NA	TRBJ1-1	NA	TGTGCCAGCACCTTGATGGGGGTCACTGAAGCTTTCTTT	CASTLMGVTEAFF
TRBV5-1	NA	TRBJ2-5	once	TGCGCCAGCAGCCTGCCAGGGGCGGAGACCCAGTACTTC	CASSLPGAETQYF
TRBV5-1	TRBD1	TRBJ2-6	NA	TGCGCCAGCACCACAGGGGTCTCTGGGGCCAACGTCCTGACTTTC	CASTTGVSGANVLTF
TRBV20-1	NA	TRBJ2-3	NA	TGCAGTGCTAGAGATCGACTGTCGCAGTATTTT	CSARDRLSQYF
TRBV27	NA	TRBJ1-2	NA	TGTGCCAGCAGTTTATCAGCTAGGGGGGGACCCTATGGCTACACCTTC	CASSLSARGGPYGYTF
TRBV2	NA	TRBJ1-4	NA	TGTGCCAGCAGGTTGGATGCAACTAATGAAAAACTGTTTTTT	CASRLDATNEKLFF
TRBV2	NA	TRBJ2-3	NA	TGTGCCAGCAACCCGGACCGGGGAGATACGCAGTATTTT	CASNPDRGDTQYF
TRBV7-2	TRBD2	TRBJ2-1	NA	TGTGCCAGCAGCTTCCGGGTAGCGGGAGGTGGCAATGAGCAGTTCTTC	CASSFRVAGGGNEQFF
TRBV7-9	NA	TRBJ1-2	NA	TGTGCCAGCAGCACAGACAGTTTCTATGGCTACACCTTC	CASSTDSFYGYTF
TRBV7-8	NA	TRBJ1-5	NA	TGTGCCAGCAGCAAAATGACCTCTCTCTACAATCAGCCCCAGCATTTT	CASSKMTSLYNQPQHF
TRBV30	NA	TRBJ1-5	NA	TGTGCCTGGAGTGGAACGGGGAGCAATCAGCCCCAGCATTTT	CAWSGTGSNQPQHF
TRBV5-1	NA	TRBJ1-1	NA	TGCGCCAGCAGTCAATTACAGAACACTGAAGCTTTCTTT	CASSQLQNTEAFF
TRBV11-3	TRBD1	TRBJ2-2	NA	TGTGCCAGCGGGACAGTAAACACCGGGGAGCTGTTTTTT	CASGTVNTGELFF
TRBV12-5	NA	TRBJ1-5	few	TGTGCTACTTCCCCCGGACAGATCAATCAGCCCCAGCATTTT	CATSPGQINQPQHF
TRBV29-1	NA	TRBJ2-7	NA	TGCAGCGTTGTCAACAGGGCCCCCTACGAGCAGTACTTC	CSVVNRAPYEQYF
TRBV5-4	TRBD1	TRBJ2-1	NA	TGTGCCAGCAGCTTAGGCGGGACAGGGCCCTTCAATGAGCAGTTCTTC	CASSLGGTGPFNEQFF
TRBV29-1	NA	TRBJ2-7	NA	TGCAGCGTTTTAGGAACCTACGAGCAGTACTTC	CSVLGTYEQYF
TRBV29-1	NA	TRBJ2-2	NA	TGCAGCGTTCGGACAGGGAGGGCCGGGGAGCTGTTTTTT	CSVRTGRAGELFF
TRBV5-1	NA	TRBJ1-2	NA	TGCGCCAGCAGCTTGGCCCGGGACGTAATGAACTATGGCTACACCTTC	CASSLARDVMNYGYTF
TRBV4-1	TRBD1	TRBJ2-7	NA	TGCGCCAGCAGCAAAGCGACAGGGGCCTCCTCCTACGAGCAGTACTTC	CASSKATGASSYEQYF
TRBV27	TRBD2	TRBJ2-7	NA	TGTGCCAGCAGTACCTCTAGCGGGAGTTTCTACGAGCAGTACTTC	CASSTSSGSFYEQYF
TRBV20-1	NA	TRBJ2-3	NA	TGCAGTGCCAGATACACAGATACGCAGTATTTT	CSARYTDTQYF
TRBV5-4	TRBD2	TRBJ2-7	NA	TGTGCCAGCAGCCACGGACTAGCGCTCTACGAGCAGTACTTC	CASSHGLALYEQYF
TRBV2	TRBD1	TRBJ2-7	NA	TGTGCCAGCAGCCGAGACAGGGACTACGAGCAGTACTTC	CASSRDRDYEQYF
TRBV6-1	NA	TRBJ1-2	many	TGTGCCAGCAGTGTTTGGGGCCAGGGCTATGGCTACACCTTC	CASSVWGQGYGYTF
TRBV11-3	TRBD1	TRBJ1-2	once	TGTGCCAGCACCTTAGGTGGGACAGGGGATGATGGCTACACCTTC	CASTLGGTGDDGYTF
TRBV28	NA	TRBJ2-7	NA	TGTGCCAGCACGAAACCGGGACATGGGGCATACGAGCAGTACTTC	CASTKPGHGAYEQYF
TRBV5-1	NA	TRBJ2-2	NA	TGCGCCAGCAGCCCAGTTAGCGGGAACACCGGGGAGCTGTTTTTT	CASSPVSGNTGELFF